This T cell receptor (beta chain) was documented in a study of shared clonotypes between healthy human individuals. Study-wide results and limits: Even with large depth, rarefaction showed that sorted-subset sequencing was incomplete.

The naive CD8 fraction comprised CD45RO-negative cells positively selected for CCR7 and excluded terminally differentiated effector memory CD45RA+ cells. Libraries were prepared by immunoSEQ multiplex PCR; TCRdb keeps only in-frame clonotypes and omits some of them. Of some 2.1 million clones in the sample, roughly 93% were seen once. With respect to this clone: Its target is unknown.

This CDR3 is built from 15 residues. V was shortened by 5 bases and J by 4 bases, with 17 bases between the two germline ends. Germline CDR1 and CDR2: SEHNR and FQNEAQ (reference sequence). The chain employs TRBV7-9 and TRBJ1-1; TRBD1 is a possible D gene (5 bases). Sequenced input: naive CD8+ T cells from PBMCs. This sequence originates from a man between 18 and 29 years old in good health. Some clones in this sample may be carry-over from other donors' samples. The CDR3 loop is CASSLTGTQVTEAFF. CDR3 coding DNA: TGTGCCAGCAGCCTGACCGGGACGCAAGTCACTGAAGCTTTCTTT. Filled out from reference TRBV7-9 and TRBJ1-1, the complete variable domain reads DTGVSQNPRHKITKRGQNVTFRCDPISEHNRLYWYRQTLGQGPEFLTYFQNEAQLEKSRLLSDRFSAERPKGSFSTLEIQRTEQGDSAMYLCASSLTGTQVTEAFFGQGTRLTVV.